This T cell receptor beta chain was captured in a study of blood T cell repertoires in COVID-19. Study context: Collection of acute and convalescent COVID-19 samples took place in the United States, Italy and Spain. The analysed material was cDNA or gDNA that came from T cells, B-cell-depleted T cells, or PBMCs.

Trimming shortened V by 2 bases and J by 7 bases, and 15 bases separated the two germline ends. The CDR3 is 15 residues long. Germline lookup yields CDR1 LNHDA and CDR2 SQIVND (reference sequence). This clone was seen once. In the original processing: For nucleated cells, counts were estimated from reference gene primer amplification. The protocol was immunoSEQ multiplex PCR, while the TCRdb copy is restricted to in-frame clones and leaves out a portion. For V, J and clone size, that table is used; D and trimming come from the DNA. The sample shows some 190,000 clones, about four fifths of them seen only once.

The TCR was taken from a man in his 60s with acute or convalescent COVID-19. Sequencing used peripheral blood. The chain is built from TRBV19 and TRBJ1-5, with D perhaps matching TRBD1 (5 bases). CDR3 in DNA: TGTGCCAGTAGTATATTTTGGCAGGGTGGCCAGCCCCAGCATTTT. Residues: CASSIFWQGGQPQHF.